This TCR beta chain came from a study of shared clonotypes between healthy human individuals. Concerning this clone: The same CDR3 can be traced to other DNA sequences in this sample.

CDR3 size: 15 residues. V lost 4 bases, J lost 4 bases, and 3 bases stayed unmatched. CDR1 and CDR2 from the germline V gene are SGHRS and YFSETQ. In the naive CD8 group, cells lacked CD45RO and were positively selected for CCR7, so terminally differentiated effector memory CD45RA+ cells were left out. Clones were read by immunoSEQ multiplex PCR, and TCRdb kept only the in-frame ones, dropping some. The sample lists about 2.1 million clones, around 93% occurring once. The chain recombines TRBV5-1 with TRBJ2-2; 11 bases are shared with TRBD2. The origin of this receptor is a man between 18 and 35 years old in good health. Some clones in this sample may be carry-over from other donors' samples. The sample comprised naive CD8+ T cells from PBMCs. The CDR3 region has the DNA TGCGCCAGCAGCCTAGCGGGAGGCGGCACCGGGGAGCTGTTTTTT. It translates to CASSLAGGGTGELFF.